A selection of T cell receptor beta chains follows, all from one sample in a study of T cell responses to AZD1222 COVID-19 vaccine. Sequenced by immunoSEQ multiplex PCR; TCRdb stores in-frame clones only, minus some. Of 150,000 to 200,000 clones in the sample, more than 70% were seen once. The sample consisted of peripheral blood, taken on day 0 of AZD1222 vaccination. These receptors originate from an adult in good health. The CDR3 runs from the conserved cysteine through the conserved F or W. A D gene is named only where the DNA matches it firmly.

d_gene | j_gene | v_gene | CDR3aa | CDR3nt
TRBD1 | TRBJ1-1 | TRBV28 | CASSGPGQGAFHFEAFF | TGTGCCAGCAGTGGCCCGGGACAGGGGGCATTCCATTTTGAAGCTTTCTTT
TRBD2 | TRBJ2-7 | TRBV7-2 | CASSFLAGVSYEQYF | TGTGCCAGCAGCTTCTTAGCGGGGGTGTCCTACGAGCAGTACTTC
NA | TRBJ1-1 | TRBV5-1 | CASSQEDGNTEAFF | TGCGCCAGCAGCCAAGAGGACGGGAACACTGAAGCTTTCTTT
NA | TRBJ2-1 | TRBV7-9 | CASSLAGVGYHEQFF | TGTGCCAGCAGCTTAGCTGGGGTCGGGTATCATGAGCAGTTCTTC
NA | TRBJ1-5 | TRBV3-1/TRBV3-2 | CASSQGKGMHQPQHF | TGTGCCAGCAGCCAGGGAAAAGGTATGCATCAGCCCCAGCATTTT
TRBD1 | TRBJ1-2 | TRBV7-2 | CASSLGTTGVDYTF | TGTGCCAGCAGCTTAGGGACCACAGGGGTCGACTACACCTTC
TRBD1 | TRBJ2-5 | TRBV30 | CAWSADRGNRGTQYF | TGTGCCTGGAGTGCGGACAGGGGCAACCGAGGGACCCAGTACTTC
NA | TRBJ1-1 | TRBV19 | CASSIAPGQGNTEAFF | TGTGCCAGTAGTATAGCCCCTGGCCAGGGAAACACTGAAGCTTTCTTT
NA | TRBJ2-1 | TRBV19 | CASSGALASYNEQFF | TGTGCCAGTAGTGGTGCTCTAGCCTCCTACAATGAGCAGTTCTTC
NA | TRBJ1-1 | TRBV28 | CASTLWEGEAFF | TGTGCCAGCACCCTCTGGGAGGGAGAAGCTTTCTTT